This TCR beta chain comes out of a study of identical twins. Overall study findings and caveats: Weaker excess twin sharing was observed in beta out-of-frame sequences. Fewer insertions characterized abundant cord blood beta clonotypes, whereas memory repertoires showed none.

The CDR3 is made up of 12 amino acids. Trimming shortened V by 5 bases and J by 2 bases, and 5 bases separated the two germline ends. Germline loops: CDR1 SGHAT, CDR2 FQNNGV. Everyone who gave samples was a healthy Caucasian. Each cDNA held unique molecular identifiers, and template switching gave it a universal primer site. TCRdb re-called the 5' RACE reads with MiXCR, one entry per CDR3 protein. This table holds fewer than 450,000 distinct CDR3 sequences, around 9.7% found once. This clonotype was seen only a few times. Its target is not known. This rearrangement joins TRBV11-2 to TRBJ2-3, with D unclear. The sample comprised naive T cells sorted from blood. The sequence was collected from a woman between 45 and 60 years old in good health. For the CDR3, the DNA is TGTGCCAGCAGCGTCATCACAGATACGCAGTATTTT. It yields the protein CASSVITDTQYF.